This TCR beta chain was observed in a study of Tregs in tolerant kidney transplant recipients. V lost 0 bases and J lost 2; bases outside the gene matches: 7. This CDR3 has 16 residues. Germline lookup yields CDR1 SGHRS and CDR2 YFSETQ. Generated by immunoSEQ multiplex PCR, the TCRdb table keeps only in-frame clones and is missing some. The top ten clones hold 0.34% of a sample with 50,000 to 75,000 clones, more than 95% of them seen once. V gene TRBV5-1 combines with J gene TRBJ2-7, with 8 bases lining up with TRBD2. This sequence was found in a human donor who received a combined kidney and bone marrow transplant. The sample here was Tregs from blood, taken before the transplant. The CDR3 DNA reads TGCGCCAGCAGCTTGGTGGTAGCGGGATGGGCCTACGAGCAGTACTTC. Amino acids: CASSLVVAGWAYEQYF.